Shown below are 32 T cell receptor beta chains from a single sample sequenced in a study of response to subunit inactivated influenza vaccine (dated by TCRdb to the late 2010s). The library relied on RT-PCR. Sequencing was performed on an Illumina HiSeq 2500. Clones were called with MiXCR by TCRdb after fastp trimmed the public reads at Q25, and only in-frame beta chains were retained. Duplicate CDR3 protein sequences are folded into a single record with the most common DNA and genes. Within this sample are about 540,000 distinct CDR3 sequences, with around 21% of them counted one time only. The biggest ten clones account for about 2.8% of the sample. These data are also associated with another study on T cells expressing NK-cell markers. Drawing on the second study: The TCR beta cDNA libraries were made using 5'RACE template switching, a step that added both a universal primer site and unique molecular identifiers.

Sequencing was performed on CD4+ T cells sorted from PBMCs, taken roughly 12 days after vaccination. These receptors all come from a man aged 45-65 years who received an inactivated influenza vaccine. Donor details come from another sample of the same person, matched by shared clones.

There are many counts of this clonotype. V is TRBV12-3 or TRBV12-4 and J is TRBJ2-2, with 8 positions matching TRBD2. CDR3 size: 15 residues. V dropped 5 bases and J dropped 1; count of bases not matched to a gene: 3. The CDR3 reads CASSTSGRNTGELFF. In nucleotides, the CDR3 is TGTGCCAGCAGTACGAGCGGGAGGAACACCGGGGAGCTGTTTTTT.

There are a few counts of this clonotype. The genes are TRBV7-8 and TRBJ2-7, with 7 bases that match TRBD1. The V gene's germline CDR1 is SGHVS and CDR2 FQNEAQ. With V trimmed by 3 bases and J by 6 bases, 11 bases remained unmatched. This CDR3 is built from 15 residues. CDR3 sequence (DNA): TGTGCCAGCAGCTTTTCCGGGACAGACCAAGTCGAGCAGTACTTC. Its translation: CASSFSGTDQVEQYF.

This clonotype was counted a few times. The chain joins TRBV5-1 to TRBJ1-6; 7 bases agree with TRBD1. Germline V CDR1 and CDR2: SGHRS, YFSETQ. J lost 9 bases, V lost 7 bases, and 7 bases had no gene match. This CDR3 is 13 amino acids long. The DNA of the CDR3 is TGCGCCAGCCGACAGGGAACGAGTTCACCCCTCCACTTT. Translating gives CASRQGTSSPLHF.

This clonotype came up many times. The rearrangement joins TRBV7-2 to TRBJ1-2; D call uncertain. Deletions cut 2 bases from V and 4 bases from J, with 5 bases between. This CDR3 spans 12 amino acids. Germline-derived CDR1 and CDR2 are SGHTA and FQGNSA. CDR3 residues: CASSLRLYGYTF. CDR3 sequence (DNA): TGTGCCAGCAGCTTAAGGCTCTATGGCTACACCTTC.

This clonotype has ten or more counts. CDR3 protein: CSARGRLAGKDTQYF. The CDR3 coding sequence is TGCAGTGCTAGAGGAAGACTAGCGGGGAAAGATACGCAGTATTTT. The J gene is TRBJ2-3, the V gene TRBV20-1, with 11 nucleotides matching TRBD2. Trimming took 1 base from V and 5 from J; bases not matched to a gene: 5. CDR3 length: 15 amino acids. Germline-derived CDR1 and CDR2 are DFQATT and SNEGSKA (reference sequence).

V usage is TRBV7-2 and J usage is TRBJ1-4, with unresolved D. Germline values: CDR1 SGHTA, CDR2 FQGNSA. The CDR3 contains 15 residues. V gave up 4 bases and J gave up 8 bases, with 17 bases separating them. The CDR3 region is CASSYKEGLWEKLFF. CDR3 nucleotide sequence: TGTGCCAGCAGCTATAAGGAGGGTCTTTGGGAAAAACTGTTTTTT.

This clonotype was observed a handful of times. The V gene is TRBV28, the J gene TRBJ2-5; D tentatively reads TRBD1 or TRBD2 (5 bases each). V lost 8 bases and J 6 bases, leaving 16 bases between the germline ends. The CDR3 covers 13 residues. Germline lookup yields CDR1 MDHEN and CDR2 SYDVKM. CDR3 coding DNA: TGTGCCAGCCTCCTGACATCGGGGCAGACCCAGTACTTC. This encodes CASLLTSGQTQYF.

This clonotype was seen only a few times. The rearrangement links TRBV20-1 to TRBJ2-7; 9 bases map to TRBD2. Germline V gene data show CDR1 as DFQATT and CDR2 as SNEGSKA (reference sequence). The CDR3 runs to 15 residues. Losses at the gene ends were 3 bases for V and 0 bases for J; bases not matched to a gene: 6. CDR3 residues: CSARSSGGSSYEQYF. Written as DNA, the CDR3 is TGCAGTGCTAGGTCGAGCGGGGGGAGCTCCTACGAGCAGTACTTC.

This clonotype turned up a few times. The chain couples TRBV19 to TRBJ1-5, with D possibly matching TRBD1 (6 bases). This CDR3 is built from 15 residues. V lost 4 bases to trimming and J lost 6 bases, with 16 bases between them. Germline-derived CDR1 and CDR2 are LNHDA and SQIVND (reference sequence). For the CDR3, the DNA is TGTGCCAGTAGTACAGGAGCGGGGGCCGCTCAGCCCCAGCATTTT. The encoded protein is CASSTGAGAAQPQHF.

The V and J genes are TRBV11-2 and TRBJ2-5; 7 positions match TRBD2. The CDR3 loop spans 11 amino acids. V gave up 8 bases and J gave up 7 bases; unmatched junction bases: 4. Germline V CDR1 and CDR2: SGHAT, FQNNGV. The DNA for the CDR3 is TGTGCCAGCGGGGGGGAAGTGACCCAGTACTTC. Translating gives CASGGEVTQYF.

V is TRBV4-1 and J is TRBJ1-2; 10 nucleotides match TRBD1. Per the germline V gene, CDR1 is MGHRA and CDR2 is YSYEKL. This CDR3 has 19 residues. The junction had 14 bases not matched to a gene; V was cut back by 0 bases and J by 4 bases. CDR3 residues: CASSQDLQTGGAWGYGYTF. CDR3 nucleotides: TGCGCCAGCAGCCAAGATCTCCAGACAGGGGGCGCTTGGGGCTATGGCTACACCTTC.

This rearrangement joins TRBV7-6 to TRBJ2-7, with 8 bases aligning to TRBD1. The CDR3 is made up of 14 amino acids. Germline CDR1 SGHVS, CDR2 FNYEAQ. The V gene end was trimmed by 5 bases and the J gene end by 6 bases; junction bases not matched to a gene: 9. CDR3 residues: CASSLGQGQSEQYF. As DNA, the CDR3 is TGTGCCAGCAGCCTAGGACAGGGCCAAAGCGAGCAGTACTTC.

The J gene is TRBJ2-5, the V gene TRBV9, with 9 bases lining up with TRBD2. The germline V gene has CDR1 SGDLS and CDR2 YYNGEE. CDR3 length: 16 amino acids. J was trimmed by 4 bases and V by 0 bases; bases with no gene match: 7. The CDR3 sequence: CASSVGGTSFGETQYF. The CDR3 coding sequence is TGTGCCAGCAGCGTAGGCGGGACTAGCTTCGGAGAGACCCAGTACTTC.

This clonotype was picked up a small number of times. This rearrangement joins TRBV19 to TRBJ2-5, with no clear D. V was trimmed by 4 bases and J by 5 bases, leaving 20 bases between them. The CDR3 has 16 residues. CDR1 and CDR2 (germline): LNHDA, SQIVND (reference sequence). The CDR3 nucleotides are TGTGCCAGTAGTAGGTCGATAGGGCTAGGTTTGGAGACCCAGTACTTC. Translating gives CASSRSIGLGLETQYF.

The sample holds a few counts of this clonotype. This chain uses TRBV5-1 with TRBJ2-7, with D possibly matching TRBD1 (6 bases). Trimming pared 4 bases from V and 4 bases from J, leaving 18 bases between. The germline V gene encodes CDR1 SGHRS and CDR2 YFSETQ. The CDR3 spans 15 residues. CDR3 nucleotides: TGCGCCAGCAGCCCTGGACAGACCTCTCCTTACGAGCAGTACTTC. This codes for CASSPGQTSPYEQYF.

This clonotype was counted a few times. The chain combines TRBV4-3 with TRBJ1-1; D possibly corresponds to TRBD1 (6 bases). The CDR3 runs 14 residues. The germline gives CDR1 LGHNA, CDR2 YSLEER. Trimming left V 4 bases short and J 5 bases short, with 14 bases between. CDR3 sequence reads: CASSRTGWGTEAFF. Written as DNA, the CDR3 is TGCGCCAGCAGCCGAACAGGGTGGGGAACTGAAGCTTTCTTT.

This clonotype was picked up many times. The chain links TRBV11-2 to TRBJ2-1; TRBD2 might be the D (6 bases). V lost 5 bases and J lost 9, with 32 bases in between. Per germline, CDR1 SGHAT and CDR2 FQNNGV. This CDR3 is 19 amino acids long. The CDR3 is CASSRGLKYNGGRFGEQFF. The CDR3 DNA sequence: TGTGCCAGCAGCCGTGGACTAAAGTACAATGGGGGTCGTTTTGGTGAGCAGTTCTTC.

This clonotype was recorded a few times. The rearrangement uses TRBV29-1 and TRBJ2-1; 9 positions agree with TRBD1. The CDR3 spans 12 residues. The V gene's germline CDR1 is SQVTM and CDR2 ANQGSEA. Trimming took 7 bases from V and 7 from J; bases not matched to a gene: 5. CDR3 region: CSAGTGSNEQFF. DNA for the CDR3: TGCAGCGCTGGGACAGGGAGTAATGAGCAGTTCTTC.

The chain links TRBV3-1 to TRBJ2-3, with D perhaps matching TRBD2 (6 bases). Germline V CDR1 and CDR2: LGHDT, YNNKEL (reference sequence). This CDR3 is built from 17 residues. V lost 0 bases, J lost 1 base, and 14 bases lay in between. CDR3 sequence (DNA): TGTGCCAGCAGCCAAGAGGAGCAGGGAGGAGGCACAGATACGCAGTATTTT. This translates into CASSQEEQGGGTDTQYF.

This clonotype occurred once. The chain combines TRBV5-1 with TRBJ2-7, with TRBD2 matching over 8 bases. CDR1 and CDR2 from the germline V gene are SGHRS and YFSETQ. The junction had 10 bases not matched to a gene; V was cut back by 8 bases and J by 0 bases. The CDR3 totals 15 residues. Here the CDR3 DNA reads TGCGCCAGTAAAGTCGCCAGCGGGAGCTCCTACGAGCAGTACTTC. Amino acids: CASKVASGSSYEQYF.

This chain links TRBV6-1 with TRBJ1-2; D might be TRBD1 (5 bases). Trimming left V 9 bases short and J 6 bases short, with 17 bases between. Germline V CDR1 and CDR2: MNHNS, SASEGT. The CDR3 has 13 residues. CDR3 coding DNA: TGTGCCAGTATGAGGAGTCTGGGGGATGGCTACACCTTC. Amino acid sequence: CASMRSLGDGYTF.

This clonotype was seen ten or more times. Here the CDR3 DNA reads TGTGCCAGCAGCCACTCGGGCCCCCTCCAAGAGACCCAGTACTTC. Its protein product is CASSHSGPLQETQYF. The chain couples TRBV3-1 to TRBJ2-5, with D uncertain. This CDR3 is 15 amino acids long. The germline V gene encodes CDR1 LGHDT and CDR2 YNNKEL (reference sequence). The V end was cut by 3 bases, the J end by 1 base, with 12 bases between.

V and J are TRBV28 and TRBJ2-5, with 7 bases identical to TRBD1. The V gene's germline CDR1 is MDHEN and CDR2 SYDVKM. CDR3 length: 15 residues. V gave up 7 bases and J gave up 5 bases; unmatched junction bases: 13. DNA for the CDR3: TGTGCCAGCACCCCCCAGAGGGGGCGCCAGGAGACCCAGTACTTC. Amino acids: CASTPQRGRQETQYF.

This clonotype was counted a few times. The chain is built from TRBV6-1 and TRBJ1-1; no reliable D call. The germline V and J ends were trimmed by 4 bases and 0 bases, with 15 bases remaining between them. CDR1 is MNHNS, CDR2 SASEGT, per germline. The CDR3 runs 16 residues. The CDR3 reads CASSAVPPPMNTEAFF. DNA for the CDR3: TGTGCCAGCAGTGCCGTCCCTCCCCCTATGAACACTGAAGCTTTCTTT.

The chain links TRBV7-9 to TRBJ2-3, with 7 bases lining up with TRBD2. The CDR3 loop spans 15 amino acids. CDR1 SEHNR and CDR2 FQNEAQ come from the germline V gene (reference sequence). Trimming cost V 2 bases and J 5 bases; bases outside gene matches: 7. The CDR3 DNA sequence: TGTGCCAGCAGCTTAATGGCGGGAGCTGGAGATACGCAGTATTTT. Residues: CASSLMAGAGDTQYF.

Ten or more counts support this clonotype. The chain couples TRBV4-3 to TRBJ2-1; possibly TRBD1 for D (7 bases). Trimming shortened V by 4 bases and J by 5 bases, and 12 bases separated the two germline ends. Germline lookup yields CDR1 LGHNA and CDR2 YSLEER. The CDR3 extends over 14 amino acids. CDR3 in amino acids: CASSRAGGNNEQFF. The CDR3 region has the DNA TGCGCCAGCAGCCGAGCAGGGGGGAACAATGAGCAGTTCTTC.

This rearrangement joins TRBV9 to TRBJ2-6; 9 bases fit TRBD1. J was trimmed by 0 bases and V by 0 bases; bases with no gene match: 4. This CDR3 comprises 18 residues. Germline V gene data show CDR1 as SGDLS and CDR2 as YYNGEE. The CDR3 reads CASSVGTGAFSGANVLTF. In nucleotides, the CDR3 is TGTGCCAGCAGCGTAGGGACAGGGGCGTTCTCTGGGGCCAACGTCCTGACTTTC.

This clonotype was counted between two and nine times. J is TRBJ2-2 and V is TRBV6-2 or TRBV6-3; 12 bases align to TRBD2. V was clipped by 2 bases and J by 5 bases; unmatched bases: 15. The CDR3 length is 20 residues. The germline gives CDR1 MNHEY, CDR2 SVGEGT. CDR3 sequence: CASSYAKRTGLAGMTGELFF. The CDR3 region has the DNA TGTGCCAGCAGTTACGCGAAGCGAACAGGACTAGCGGGAATGACCGGGGAGCTGTTTTTT.

The chain recombines TRBV29-1 with TRBJ1-1; 7 bases fit TRBD1. The CDR3 runs 12 residues. V shed 8 bases, J shed 4 bases, and the junction held 7 bases outside the gene matches. Looked up from germline, CDR1 is SQVTM and CDR2 is ANQGSEA. The CDR3 reads CSTGSGGTEAFF. The CDR3 DNA reads as TGCAGCACGGGGTCAGGGGGCACTGAAGCTTTCTTT.

V is TRBV7-8 and J is TRBJ1-1; D remains unclear. CDR3 length: 15 amino acids. V lost 3 bases, J lost 1 base, and 12 bases lay in between. The germline gives CDR1 SGHVS, CDR2 FQNEAQ. Here the CDR3 DNA reads TGTGCCAGCAGCTTTTACCTACACGCGAACACTGAAGCTTTCTTT. This codes for CASSFYLHANTEAFF.

This rearrangement joins TRBV9 to TRBJ2-5; 7 positions match TRBD2. This CDR3 region has 15 residues. Germline V gene sequence: CDR1 SGDLS, CDR2 YYNGEE. V shed 0 bases and J 2 bases; nucleotides not matched to a gene: 4. The CDR3: CASSVGPSGQETQYF. CDR3 DNA: TGTGCCAGCAGCGTAGGCCCTAGCGGTCAAGAGACCCAGTACTTC.

The chain carries TRBV7-2 and TRBJ2-7; 8 bases align to TRBD1. Per germline, CDR1 SGHTA and CDR2 FQGNSA. The CDR3 contains 18 residues. Trimming cost V 0 bases and J 3 bases; bases outside gene matches: 13. The CDR3 reads CASSLASARQGASYEQYF. The CDR3 bases are TGTGCCAGCAGCTTAGCCTCTGCTCGCCAGGGGGCAAGCTACGAGCAGTACTTC. Drawing the rest from reference TRBV7-2 and TRBJ2-7, the complete variable domain is GAGVSQSPSNKVTEKGKDVELRCDPISGHTALYWYRQSLGQGLEFLIYFQGNSAPDKSGLPSDRFSAERTGGSVSTLTIQRTQQEDSAVYLCASSLASARQGASYEQYFGPGTRLTVT.